The clone carrying this T cell receptor beta chain was found many times. Its antigen is undetermined. This sample was included in a study of T cell repertoires in cytomegalovirus infection. Study summary: The study used recently identified HLA-C-restricted and well-studied HLA-B-restricted CMV epitopes. Indicated by public TCR beta signatures were CMV infection and matching HLA type.

Broader study findings: Pooled public TCR beta family frequency picked out CMV carriers with the relevant HLA. The ex vivo response was dominated by HLA-C-restricted CMV-specific TCR beta clonotypes.

Using its own MiXCR run on the reads, TCRdb lists one record per CDR3 protein. Found here are about 150,000 distinct CDR3 sequences, around 30% of them singletons; the top ten hold roughly 50%. With 4 bases removed from V and 1 base from J, the gap between germline ends came to 12 bases. The CDR3 totals 15 residues. Germline CDR1 SEHNR, CDR2 FQNEAQ (reference sequence). The chain links TRBV7-9 to TRBJ2-3, with D perhaps TRBD1 (6 bases). The specimen comprised CD8+ T cells from cultured PBMCs, sampled from culture after CMV antigen stimulation. The source is a human donor in good health (CMV status not recorded). Some clones in this sample may be carry-over from other donors' samples. As DNA, the CDR3 is TGTGCCAGCAGCTCACAGGACAGTCGCACAGATACGCAGTATTTT. It encodes CASSSQDSRTDTQYF.